The present TCR beta chain was sequenced within a study of memory CD4+ T cells and cytomegalovirus serostatus (dated by TCRdb to about 2019). Regarding the study in general: The cohort included some 35 healthy adults from Belgium, of whom 9 were CMV seropositive and approximately 25 were CMV seronegative. CD4+ memory TCRbeta repertoires of a Belgian cohort with known cytomegalovirus serostatus were sequenced in order to replicate a published TCR-based CMV serostatus classifier.

Note on this clone: The antigen it binds to is not known. No base qualities exist here, and no much larger clone lies one base off it.

The paper's findings and limits, for the study overall: Unlike the original study, which covered naive and memory CD4+ and CD8+ populations, the Belgian study sequenced only CD4+CD45RO+ memory cells. On the Belgian cohort, the classifier built on the original framework reached a median bootstrapped AUC of roughly 0.96, with a 95% CI of 0.76-1.00. Among the roughly 160 previously reported CMV-associated TCRbeta sequences, 60 to 85 showed up in the CD4+ memory repertoires, with each one found in between one and five individuals. For predicting CMV serostatus, the median bootstrapped AUC was 0.95 using the original framework and 0.9 to 0.92 using a US-trained random forest. The results were read as suggesting that the CMV-associated TCR signature is, for the most part, present in the CD4+ memory repertoire.

Genomic DNA was extracted from sorted cells with the Quick-DNA Microprep Kit. TCRbeta DNA was amplified with the immunoSEQ hsTCRbeta kit following the manufacturer's protocol. An Illumina MiSeq instrument was used to sequence the TCRbeta libraries. The original methods were these. After out-of-frame sequences were removed, 2,204,828 distinct TCRbeta sequences remained, averaging approximately 68,000 per individual. Two values were used to score each individual: the count of about 150 previously reported CMV-associated TCRbeta sequences and the total count of productive distinct TCRbeta sequences. A beta-binomial model was reimplemented in Python, and scikit-learn random forests with default parameters were trained on data from the US cohort. Classifier performance on the Belgian cohort was summarized as median AUC with percentile confidence intervals calculated over 10,000 bootstrap iterations. TCRdb mirrors the immuneACCESS table, restricted to in-frame sequences. Some clones are absent from its copies; in checked studies, under half trace to an unresolved V gene, and the reason for the others is unknown. Clonal size and the V and J genes are those of that table, whereas D and trimming came from the DNA. The sample yields 40,000 to 55,000 clones; around four fifths were counted once. The ten top clones hold roughly 2% of the sample.

Single viable CD3+CD4+CD8-CD45RO+ cells were sorted as memory CD4+ T cells on a FACSAria II. CMV serostatus was determined with a Roche Elecsys assay detecting serum IgG against CMV pp150, pp28, p38 and p52. After thawing, total CD4+ T cells were enriched by positive selection with CD4 magnetic microbeads. The samples came from a different study that was designed specifically to examine the CD4+ T cell memory repertoire. Peripheral blood mononuclear cells were isolated and cryopreserved according to standard operating procedures, and serum was stored at -80 degrees C. The staining used CD3-PerCP (BW264/56), CD4-APC (RPA-T4), CD45RO-PE (UCHT1) and CD8-Pacific Orange (3B5) antibodies, and Sytox blue was used to exclude non-viable cells. Sequenced: memory CD4+ T cells from blood. The receptor comes from an adult in good health and CMV-seropositive.

This receptor has the CDR3 CASSSSWETQYF. The sequenced DNA: TGTGCCAGCAGCAGTAGTTGGGAGACCCAGTACTTC. Recombination connected TRBV7-9 to TRBJ2-5, with the D gene uncertain. The CDR1 and CDR2 encoded by the germline V gene (reference sequence) are SEHNR and FQNEAQ. The CDR3 has 12 amino acids, counting the end cysteine and phenylalanine. The entry retains the CDR3 DNA only, 36 bases that are in frame from base 1. V is pared back by 5 bases and J by 5 bases, with 9 bases lying between the germline termini.